This T cell receptor beta chain was sequenced during a study of cytomegalovirus exposure and HLA in healthy donors. Study summary: In an earlier analysis, 95 million to 140 million unique TCR beta sequences were found from some 200 million T cells.

The CDR3 is 15 residues long. From germline, CDR1 is LNHNV and CDR2 YYDKDF (reference sequence). At the time of sampling, donors were nominally healthy, though unrecorded immune exposures were likely. This clone turned up a few times. It was with 60 Vbeta and 13 Jbeta primers that the PCR ran. Profiled with immunoSEQ multiplex PCR; TCRdb holds only in-frame clones, not every one. This table has 110,000 to 150,000 clones, 70% appearing once. What was sequenced was PBMCs. This clonotype originated in a woman aged 55 to 70 in good health and CMV-seropositive. The chain has TRBV15 and TRBJ2-5, with TRBD1 matching 11 bases. The J call is uncertain, as TRBJ2-7 better fits the DNA end. CDR3 coding DNA: TGTGCCACCAGCAGGGGACAGGGGGGTTCCTACGAGCAGTACTTC. Protein sequence: CATSRGQGGSYEQYF.